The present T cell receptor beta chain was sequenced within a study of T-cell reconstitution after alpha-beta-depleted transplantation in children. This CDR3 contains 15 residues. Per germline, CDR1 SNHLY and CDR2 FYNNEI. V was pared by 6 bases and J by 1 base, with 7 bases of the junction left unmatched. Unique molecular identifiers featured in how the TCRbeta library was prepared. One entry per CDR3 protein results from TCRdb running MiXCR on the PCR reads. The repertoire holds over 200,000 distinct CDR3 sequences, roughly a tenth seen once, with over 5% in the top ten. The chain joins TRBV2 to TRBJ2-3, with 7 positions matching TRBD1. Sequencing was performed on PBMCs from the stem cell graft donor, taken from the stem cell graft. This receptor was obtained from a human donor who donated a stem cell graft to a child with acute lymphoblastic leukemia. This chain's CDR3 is CASRGGQIGTDTQYF. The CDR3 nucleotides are TGTGCCAGCAGAGGGGGACAGATAGGCACAGATACGCAGTATTTT.